A selection of T cell receptor beta chains follows, all from one sample in a study of T cell changes during pregnancy in multiple sclerosis. Profiled with immunoSEQ multiplex PCR; TCRdb holds only in-frame clones, not every one. Of 75,000 to 95,000 clones listed, less than 95% are singletons. This specimen was peripheral blood, taken before pregnancy. All receptors come from a female donor with multiple sclerosis, enrolled in a pregnancy study. CDR3s include the opening cysteine and the closing phenylalanine or tryptophan. D genes are given only for firm matches. Rows may omit the clone size; those that give it use once, few, many or a size class.

abundance,d_gene,j_gene,v_gene,CDR3aa,CDR3nt
.,TRBD1,TRBJ1-4,TRBV7-6,CASSSGQGRGEKLFF,TGTGCCAGCAGCTCCGGACAGGGCCGAGGTGAAAAACTGTTTTTT
.,.,TRBJ2-2,TRBV6-5,CASGFAGELFF,TGTGCCAGCGGTTTCGCCGGGGAGCTGTTTTTT
.,.,TRBJ2-1,TRBV7-6,CASSPERRNEQFF,TGTGCCAGCAGCCCGGAGCGACGTAATGAGCAGTTCTTC
.,TRBD2,TRBJ2-2,TRBV10-1,CASSDYPSGWNTGELFF,TGCGCCAGCAGTGATTACCCTAGCGGTTGGAACACCGGGGAGCTGTTTTTT
.,TRBD1,TRBJ1-1,TRBV10-1,CASGQGPNTEAFF,TGCGCCAGCGGACAGGGACCGAACACTGAAGCTTTCTTT
.,.,TRBJ1-1,TRBV18,CASSKNTEAFF,TGTGCCAGCTCCAAGAACACTGAAGCTTTCTTT
.,TRBD1,TRBJ2-7,TRBV27,CASSSIRTGGSYEQYF,TGTGCCAGCAGTTCTATAAGGACAGGGGGTTCCTACGAGCAGTACTTC
.,.,TRBJ1-1,TRBV29-1,CSVSSSRGHTEAFF,TGCAGCGTCTCCTCCTCACGTGGGCACACTGAAGCTTTCTTT
medium-sized,.,TRBJ2-1,TRBV4-2,CASSQDRGLATYNEQFF,TGTGCCAGCAGCCAAGATCGTGGCCTAGCGACCTACAATGAGCAGTTCTTC
.,TRBD1,TRBJ1-2,TRBV6-1,CASKRQGHGYTF,TGTGCCAGCAAGCGACAGGGGCATGGCTACACCTTC
.,.,TRBJ1-2,TRBV7-2,CASSLDRTLNYGYTF,TGTGCCAGCAGCTTGGACAGAACTCTTAACTATGGCTACACCTTC
.,.,TRBJ2-1,TRBV19,CASSIGQRSYNEQFF,TGTGCCAGTAGTATAGGGCAGCGCTCCTACAATGAGCAGTTCTTC
few,.,TRBJ2-2,TRBV5-1,CASSLSGHYTGELFF,TGCGCCAGCAGCTTATCAGGACATTACACCGGGGAGCTGTTTTTT
.,.,TRBJ2-7,TRBV7-2,CASSFHSGGSEQYF,TGTGCCAGCAGCTTCCACTCCGGGGGAAGCGAGCAGTACTTC
.,.,TRBJ2-7,TRBV21-1,CASSEALPSYEQYF,TGTGCCAGCAGCGAGGCCCTCCCCTCCTACGAGCAGTACTTC
.,TRBD1,TRBJ2-7,TRBV7-8,CASSFNRDRGSYEQYF,TGTGCCAGCAGCTTTAATAGGGACAGGGGTTCCTACGAGCAGTACTTC
.,TRBD1,TRBJ1-4,TRBV27,CASSHGQGAEKLFF,TGTGCCAGCAGTCACGGACAGGGGGCTGAAAAACTGTTTTTT
.,.,TRBJ1-1,TRBV5-4,CASSLDRNTEAFF,TGTGCCAGCAGCCTAGACAGGAACACTGAAGCTTTCTTT
.,TRBD1,TRBJ1-1,TRBV6-6,CASSQQGDTEAFF,TGTGCCAGCAGTCAACAGGGGGACACTGAAGCTTTCTTT
once,.,TRBJ2-4,TRBV19,CASSIGLDFKNIQYF,TGTGCCAGTAGTATAGGGCTTGACTTCAAAAACATTCAGTACTTC
few,TRBD2,TRBJ2-1,TRBV14,CASSQGLAGSNEQFF,TGTGCCAGCAGCCAAGGACTAGCGGGGAGTAATGAGCAGTTCTTC
.,TRBD1,TRBJ2-2,TRBV7-6,CASSLVAQGDTGELFF,TGTGCCAGCAGCTTAGTAGCCCAGGGGGACACCGGGGAGCTGTTTTTT
.,TRBD1,TRBJ2-7,TRBV28,CASSSLGQGMVGEQYF,TGTGCCAGCAGTTCCCTCGGACAGGGGATGGTCGGCGAGCAGTACTTC
.,.,TRBJ1-1,TRBV7-9,CASSSAGTSYTEAFF,TGTGCCAGCAGCTCCGCCGGGACATCCTACACTGAAGCTTTCTTT
.,.,TRBJ2-6,TRBV6-6,CASSHRDSGANVLTF,TGTGCCAGCAGTCACAGGGACTCTGGGGCCAACGTCCTGACTTTC
.,TRBD2,TRBJ2-3,TRBV18,CASSPLAGGAPSTDTQYF,TGTGCCAGCTCCCCTCTAGCGGGGGGCGCCCCCAGCACAGATACGCAGTATTTT
few,.,TRBJ1-5,TRBV30,CAWSPEVNQPQHF,TGTGCCTGGAGCCCGGAGGTCAATCAGCCCCAGCATTTT
.,.,TRBJ1-6,TRBV6-5,CASGSGGWDSPLHF,TGTGCCAGCGGGTCAGGAGGGTGGGATTCACCCCTCCACTTT
once,.,TRBJ2-7,TRBV7-7,CASSLAETTEQYF,TGTGCCAGCAGCTTAGCTGAGACTACCGAGCAGTACTTC
.,.,TRBJ2-1,TRBV21-1,CASSKNFGEPYNEQFF,TGTGCCAGCAGCAAAAATTTCGGGGAGCCCTACAATGAGCAGTTCTTC
once,.,TRBJ2-3,TRBV15,CATSVSADTQYF,TGTGCCACCAGCGTATCAGCAGATACGCAGTATTTT
.,.,TRBJ2-5,TRBV27,CASSLKPGTLAQETQYF,TGTGCCAGCAGTTTAAAGCCCGGGACCCTAGCGCAAGAGACCCAGTACTTC
.,.,TRBJ1-5,TRBV5-1,CASSLRQGGQPQHF,TGCGCCAGCAGCTTGAGGCAGGGAGGGCAGCCCCAGCATTTT
.,.,TRBJ1-4,TRBV11-2,CASSYKGEGSEKLFF,TGTGCCAGCAGCTATAAGGGGGAGGGGAGTGAAAAACTGTTTTTT
.,.,TRBJ2-3,TRBV6-4,CATSRRQGTDTQYF,TGTGCCACCTCTAGGAGGCAAGGGACAGATACGCAGTATTTT
.,TRBD2,TRBJ2-1,TRBV9,CASSSRLARYNEQFF,TGTGCCAGCAGCTCTAGACTAGCGCGGTACAATGAGCAGTTCTTC
.,TRBD2,TRBJ2-7,TRBV19,CASSRGEGTYEQYF,TGTGCCAGTAGTCGGGGGGAGGGGACCTACGAGCAGTACTTC
.,.,TRBJ2-6,TRBV25-1,CASSDVLRSGANVLTF,TGTGCCAGCAGTGATGTATTGCGCTCTGGGGCCAACGTCCTGACTTTC
.,.,TRBJ1-1,TRBV27,CASSFLTGNTEAFF,TGTGCCAGCAGCTTCCTCACAGGGAACACTGAAGCTTTCTTT
.,TRBD1,TRBJ1-1,TRBV7-2,CASSYAGGVGTEAFF,TGTGCCAGCAGCTACGCAGGGGGCGTGGGCACTGAAGCTTTCTTT
.,TRBD1,TRBJ2-5,TRBV18,CASSPRISGTGVGTQYF,TGTGCCAGCTCACCAAGAATCTCCGGGACAGGGGTTGGGACCCAGTACTTC
.,.,TRBJ2-7,TRBV7-2,CASRAAARPHLYEQYF,TGTGCCAGCAGAGCTGCGGCCCGGCCCCATCTCTACGAGCAGTACTTC
.,TRBD1,TRBJ1-2,TRBV6-1,CATGYNDRGDYGYTF,TGTGCCACCGGATATAATGACAGGGGCGACTATGGCTACACCTTC
once,.,TRBJ1-2,TRBV19,CASSSRQVSYGYTF,TGTGCCAGTAGTAGTCGACAGGTGAGCTATGGCTACACCTTC
.,TRBD1,TRBJ1-1,TRBV6-1,CASSERTGLNTEAFF,TGTGCCAGCAGTGAAAGGACAGGTTTGAACACTGAAGCTTTCTTT
once,.,TRBJ1-4,TRBV5-1,CASSLRTNEKLFF,TGCGCCAGCAGCCTTCGAACTAATGAAAAACTGTTTTTT
once,.,TRBJ1-2,TRBV4-3,CASSQGGPSVNYGYTF,TGCGCCAGCAGCCAAGGAGGGCCGTCCGTTAACTATGGCTACACCTTC
.,TRBD2,TRBJ2-4,TRBV5-3,CARSLGSGLAALF,TGTGCCAGAAGCTTGGGGTCGGGGCTAGCGGCCCTCTTC
.,.,TRBJ1-2,TRBV19,CASSIEQGYGYTF,TGTGCCAGTAGTATCGAGCAGGGCTATGGCTACACCTTC
.,.,TRBJ1-2,TRBV4-3,CASSQFTDRNYGYTF,TGCGCCAGCAGCCAATTCACGGACAGAAACTATGGCTACACCTTC
.,.,TRBJ2-2,TRBV30,CAFSGLVTGELFF,TGTGCCTTCTCAGGACTTGTCACCGGGGAGCTGTTTTTT
.,.,TRBJ1-2,TRBV13,CASSLGVQGNGYTF,TGTGCCAGCAGCTTAGGCGTCCAGGGTAATGGCTACACCTTC
.,.,TRBJ1-2,TRBV2,CASGRRAAANYGYTF,TGTGCCAGCGGCCGCAGGGCCGCGGCTAACTATGGCTACACCTTC
.,TRBD1,TRBJ1-5,TRBV7-2,CASSPTGSQPQHF,TGTGCCAGCAGCCCGACAGGGAGTCAGCCCCAGCATTTT
.,.,TRBJ1-1,TRBV7-3,CASSSQGRDTEAFF,TGTGCCAGCAGCTCACAGGGCAGGGACACTGAAGCTTTCTTT